This T cell receptor beta chain was documented in a study of blood T cell repertoires in COVID-19. Study information: Both acute and convalescent COVID-19 samples were obtained from the United States, Italy and Spain. The analysed material was cDNA or gDNA that came from T cells, B-cell-depleted T cells, or PBMCs.

In the original workflow: Using reference gene primer amplification, nucleated cell counts were estimated. The data were produced by immunoSEQ multiplex PCR, yet TCRdb's version contains in-frame clones alone and is incomplete. V and J calls and clone size follow that table, whereas D and trimming were derived from the DNA. Of around 98,000 clones listed, roughly 85% are singletons. The V end lost 0 bases, the J end lost 4 bases, and 14 bases lay between the germline ends. The CDR3 runs to 16 residues. Germline V gene data show CDR1 as SGHNT and CDR2 as YYREEE (reference sequence). The V gene is TRBV5-4, the J gene TRBJ1-3; possibly TRBD1 for D (6 bases). The sequencing sample was made of peripheral blood. The TCR originated in a man in his 70s with acute or convalescent COVID-19. CDR3 amino acids: CASSLDVGRGGNTIYF. CDR3 DNA: TGTGCCAGCAGCTTGGACGTGGGCAGGGGAGGAAACACCATATATTTT. The full variable domain, completed using reference TRBV5-4 and TRBJ1-3, is ETGVTQSPTHLIKTRGQQVTLRCSSQSGHNTVSWYQQALGQGPQFIFQYYREEENGRGNFPPRFSGLQFPNYSSELNVNALELDDSALYLCASSLDVGRGGNTIYFGEGSWLTVV.